This TCR beta chain was identified during a study of cytomegalovirus exposure and HLA in healthy donors. Study-wide context: Most donors, 81% of approximately 400 genotyped, fell in the Caucasian-associated ancestry cluster.

For this clone: Antigen: not known.

V lost 5 bases, J lost 7 bases, and 7 bases stayed unmatched. CDR1 is SGHAT, CDR2 FQNNGV, per germline. CDR3 size: 14 residues. Use of 60 Vbeta and 13 Jbeta primers characterized the PCR. Assay: immunoSEQ multiplex PCR; the TCRdb copy retains only in-frame clones and omits some. The table has under 70,000 clones, about 65% seen once. Broader study findings: It was assumed in the presence/absence analyses that sequencing depth was roughly uniform across donors.

The sequence derives from a woman aged 30 to 39 in good health and CMV-seronegative. The sample taken for sequencing was PBMCs. This rearrangement joins TRBV11-2 to TRBJ1-2; 10 positions match TRBD1. The CDR3: CASSLRQGAIGYTF. DNA for the CDR3: TGTGCCAGCAGCCTGCGACAGGGGGCGATTGGCTACACCTTC. Using reference TRBV11-2 and TRBJ1-2 for the parts outside the CDR3, the full variable domain is EAGVAQSPRYKIIEKRQSVAFWCNPISGHATLYWYQQILGQGPKLLIQFQNNGVVDDSQLPKDRFSAERLKGVDSTLKIQPAKLEDSAVYLCASSLRQGAIGYTFGSGTRLTVV.